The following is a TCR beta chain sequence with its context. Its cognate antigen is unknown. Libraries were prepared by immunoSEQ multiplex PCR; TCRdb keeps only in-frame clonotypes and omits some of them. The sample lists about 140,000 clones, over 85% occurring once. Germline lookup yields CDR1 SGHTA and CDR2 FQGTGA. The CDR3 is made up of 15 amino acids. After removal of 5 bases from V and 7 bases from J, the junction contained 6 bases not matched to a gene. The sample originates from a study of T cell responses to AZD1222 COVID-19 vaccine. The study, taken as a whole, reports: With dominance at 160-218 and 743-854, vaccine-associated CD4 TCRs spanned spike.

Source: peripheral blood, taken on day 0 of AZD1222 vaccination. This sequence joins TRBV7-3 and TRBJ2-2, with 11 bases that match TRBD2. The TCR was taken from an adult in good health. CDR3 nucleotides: TGTGCCAGCAGCCCTAGCGGGGGGCTAGGCGGGGAGCTGTTTTTT. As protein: CASSPSGGLGGELFF. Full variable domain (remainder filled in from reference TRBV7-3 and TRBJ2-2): GAGVSQTPSNKVTEKGKYVELRCDPISGHTALYWYRQSLGQGPEFLIYFQGTGAADDSGLPNDRFFAVRPEGSVSTLKIQRTERGDSAVYLCASSPSGGLGGELFFGEGSRLTVL.